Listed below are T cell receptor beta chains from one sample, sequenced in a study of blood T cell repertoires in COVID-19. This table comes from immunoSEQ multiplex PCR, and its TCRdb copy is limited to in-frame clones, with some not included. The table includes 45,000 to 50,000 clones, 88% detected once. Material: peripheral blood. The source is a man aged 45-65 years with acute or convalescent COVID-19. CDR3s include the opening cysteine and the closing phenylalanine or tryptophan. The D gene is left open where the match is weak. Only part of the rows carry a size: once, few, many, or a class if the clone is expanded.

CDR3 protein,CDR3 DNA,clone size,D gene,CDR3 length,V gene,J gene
CASSFPGDFNEQFF,TGTGCCAGCAGCTTTCCGGGAGACTTCAATGAGCAGTTCTTC,NA,NA,14,TRBV7-9,TRBJ2-1
CASCLSGNTIYF,TGTGCCAGCTGTCTCTCTGGAAACACCATATATTTT,NA,NA,12,TRBV6-5,TRBJ1-3
CASKPRASLYNEQFF,TGTGCCAGTAAACCCCGGGCTAGCCTTTATAATGAGCAGTTCTTC,NA,NA,15,TRBV19,TRBJ2-1
CASRRVTGTEAFF,TGTGCCAGCAGGCGGGTTACAGGGACTGAAGCTTTCTTT,NA,NA,13,TRBV9,TRBJ1-1
CASTRDRANTGELFF,TGTGCCAGCACTCGGGACAGGGCGAACACCGGGGAGCTGTTTTTT,NA,TRBD1,15,TRBV27,TRBJ2-2
CASSYLGGLSIQYF,TGTGCCAGCAGCTATTTAGGCGGACTAAGCATTCAGTACTTC,NA,NA,14,TRBV7-2,TRBJ2-4
CASKFWGIGNTIYF,TGTGCCAGCAAATTCTGGGGCATTGGAAACACCATATATTTT,NA,NA,14,TRBV6-6,TRBJ1-3
CASSLFRASGNTIYF,TGTGCCAGCAGCTTGTTCAGGGCCTCTGGAAACACCATATATTTT,few,NA,15,TRBV5-6,TRBJ1-3
CASSSGTSGGAWNEQFF,TGTGCCAGTAGTTCAGGGACTAGCGGGGGGGCTTGGAATGAGCAGTTCTTC,NA,TRBD2,17,TRBV19,TRBJ2-1
CASSQEGGLQRRYNEQFF,TGTGCCAGCAGCCAAGAGGGTGGGTTGCAGCGTCGGTACAATGAGCAGTTCTTC,once,NA,18,TRBV14,TRBJ2-1
CASSGDREFEQYF,TGCGCCAGCAGTGGAGACAGGGAGTTCGAGCAGTACTTC,NA,TRBD1,13,TRBV10-2,TRBJ2-7
CASSFGRGRVNEQFF,TGTGCCAGCAGTTTTGGGCGGGGGAGGGTCAATGAGCAGTTCTTC,NA,TRBD2,15,TRBV27,TRBJ2-1
CASSLLAPIATNEKLFF,TGTGCCAGCAGCTTATTGGCCCCGATTGCAACTAATGAAAAACTGTTTTTT,NA,NA,17,TRBV7-2,TRBJ1-4
CASSATGGLEPQHF,TGCGCCAGCAGCGCGACAGGGGGCCTGGAGCCCCAGCATTTT,NA,TRBD1,14,TRBV5-1,TRBJ1-5
CAITDRGRTDTQYF,TGTGCCATCACCGACAGGGGGCGGACAGATACGCAGTATTTT,NA,TRBD1,14,TRBV10-3,TRBJ2-3
CASSPRGSYEQYF,TGCGCCAGCAGTCCTCGGGGATCCTACGAGCAGTACTTC,NA,NA,13,TRBV4-3,TRBJ2-7
CASSHNSLQYNEQFF,TGCGCCAGCAGCCATAACTCCCTCCAATACAATGAGCAGTTCTTC,NA,NA,15,TRBV4-3,TRBJ2-1
CASSPKGPTEAFF,TGTGCCAGCAGCCCAAAGGGGCCCACTGAAGCTTTCTTT,few,NA,13,TRBV7-9,TRBJ1-1
CASLRGGFSTEAFF,TGTGCCAGCCTCAGAGGAGGGTTTAGCACTGAAGCTTTCTTT,NA,NA,14,TRBV6-5,TRBJ1-1
CASSQDGGLAGLNEQFF,TGTGCCAGCAGCCAAGATGGGGGACTAGCGGGGTTGAATGAGCAGTTCTTC,few,TRBD2,17,TRBV4-2,TRBJ2-1
CASSFGTTDTQYF,TGTGCCAGCAGTTTTGGCACAACAGATACGCAGTATTTT,NA,NA,13,TRBV12-3/TRBV12-4,TRBJ2-3
CASSLASTGFGSPLHF,TGTGCCAGCAGCTTAGCCTCGACTGGGTTTGGTTCACCCCTCCACTTT,NA,NA,16,TRBV11-2,TRBJ1-6
CASSLGWGTYNEQFF,TGTGCCAGCAGCTTGGGTTGGGGGACATACAATGAGCAGTTCTTC,NA,NA,15,TRBV5-5,TRBJ2-1
CASSLAGLSREQFF,TGTGCCAGCAGCTTAGCGGGACTGTCTCGGGAGCAGTTCTTC,NA,NA,14,TRBV7-2,TRBJ2-1
CASRRTREQFF,TGTGCCAGCAGGCGGACTCGGGAGCAGTTCTTC,NA,NA,11,TRBV12-3/TRBV12-4,TRBJ2-1
CASSSTRNTGELFF,TGTGCCAGCAGCTCGACAAGAAACACCGGGGAGCTGTTTTTT,NA,NA,14,TRBV7-2,TRBJ2-2
CASSLRTNSYEQYF,TGCGCCAGCAGCTTGAGGACTAACTCCTACGAGCAGTACTTC,once,NA,14,TRBV5-1,TRBJ2-7
CASSYNGGETQYF,TGTGCCAGCAGTTATAACGGGGGGGAGACCCAGTACTTC,NA,TRBD2,13,TRBV7-2,TRBJ2-5
CASQFESGPYEQYF,TGCGCCAGCCAATTTGAAAGCGGGCCCTACGAGCAGTACTTC,once,NA,14,TRBV5-1,TRBJ2-7
CASSPPGGYGNTIYF,TGTGCCAGCTCACCACCGGGGGGGTACGGAAACACCATATATTTT,once,NA,15,TRBV18,TRBJ1-3
CASSWDSYTEAFF,TGTGCCAGCAGTTGGGACAGTTACACTGAAGCTTTCTTT,NA,TRBD1,13,TRBV7-9,TRBJ1-1
CASSLPQGNYEQYF,TGTGCCAGCAGCTTACCACAGGGAAACTACGAGCAGTACTTC,NA,NA,14,TRBV5-6,TRBJ2-7
CASSPGGGVNTEAFF,TGTGCCAGCAGCCCCGGGGGAGGGGTAAACACTGAAGCTTTCTTT,NA,NA,15,TRBV9,TRBJ1-1
CASSQYFGQGRSPLHF,TGTGCCAGCAGCCAATACTTCGGACAGGGGAGATCACCCCTCCACTTT,once,TRBD1,16,TRBV3-1/TRBV3-2,TRBJ1-6
CAWSLSSYNSPLHF,TGTGCCTGGAGTCTGAGCTCCTATAATTCACCCCTCCACTTT,NA,NA,14,TRBV30,TRBJ1-6
CAWSATSGYSPLHF,TGTGCCTGGAGTGCCACTTCGGGGTACTCACCCCTCCACTTT,few,NA,14,TRBV30,TRBJ1-6
CATSDGSGGSQPQHF,TGTGCCACCAGTGATGGATCCGGGGGTAGTCAGCCCCAGCATTTT,NA,NA,15,TRBV24-1,TRBJ1-5
CASSAVAGNTEAFF,TGTGCCAGCAGCGCGGTCGCCGGGAACACTGAAGCTTTCTTT,NA,NA,14,TRBV9,TRBJ1-1
CASSFSGTGYGYTF,TGTGCCAGCAGCTTTTCCGGGACAGGCTATGGCTACACCTTC,NA,TRBD1,14,TRBV13,TRBJ1-2
CASSLGGPNSPLHF,TGTGCCAGCAGCCTGGGGGGGCCCAATTCACCCCTCCACTTT,NA,NA,14,TRBV7-3,TRBJ1-6
CASSVEGGTNTGELFF,TGTGCCAGCAGCGTAGAGGGAGGAACGAACACCGGGGAGCTGTTTTTT,NA,NA,16,TRBV9,TRBJ2-2
CASSYGGIEAFF,TGTGCCAGCAGTTACGGGGGGATTGAAGCTTTCTTT,NA,NA,12,TRBV6-2/TRBV6-3,TRBJ1-1
CASSPGATNEKLFF,TGTGCCAGCAGCCCGGGGGCAACTAATGAAAAACTGTTTTTT,NA,NA,14,TRBV5-6,TRBJ1-4
CASSYAGQKIYSNQPQHF,TGTGCCAGCAGTTACGCGGGACAGAAGATTTATAGCAATCAGCCCCAGCATTTT,NA,TRBD1,18,TRBV6-2/TRBV6-3,TRBJ1-5
CASRPGGLGTEAFF,TGTGCCAGCAGGCCTGGGGGGTTGGGAACTGAAGCTTTCTTT,NA,NA,14,TRBV28,TRBJ1-1
CASSRDSSHNEQFF,TGTGCCAGCAGCCGGGACTCCTCCCACAATGAGCAGTTCTTC,once,NA,14,TRBV2,TRBJ2-1
CASSLVLPGNTEAFF,TGCGCCAGCAGCTTGGTTCTTCCAGGGAACACTGAAGCTTTCTTT,NA,NA,15,TRBV5-1,TRBJ1-1
CATAGGADTEAFF,TGTGCCACCGCAGGGGGTGCGGACACTGAAGCTTTCTTT,NA,TRBD1,13,TRBV19,TRBJ1-1
CATRHFPSYNSPLHF,TGTGCCACCAGACATTTTCCCTCCTATAATTCACCCCTCCACTTT,once,NA,15,TRBV24-1,TRBJ1-6
CASSLGLAGVSEQFF,TGTGCCAGCAGCTTGGGACTAGCGGGAGTTAGTGAGCAGTTCTTC,once,TRBD2,15,TRBV5-4,TRBJ2-1
CASSLSDLIGELFF,TGTGCCAGCAGCTTATCGGACTTAATCGGGGAGCTGTTTTTT,NA,NA,14,TRBV5-5,TRBJ2-2
CASRGLFFNEQYF,TGTGCCAGTAGGGGACTGTTTTTCAACGAGCAGTACTTC,NA,NA,13,TRBV19,TRBJ2-7
CATSDKKFAGRPTDTQYF,TGTGCCACCAGTGATAAGAAATTCGCAGGGCGACCCACAGATACGCAGTATTTT,NA,NA,18,TRBV24-1,TRBJ2-3
CATSFRQGAGSNQPQHF,TGTGCCACCAGCTTCCGACAGGGGGCCGGTAGCAATCAGCCCCAGCATTTT,NA,TRBD1,17,TRBV15,TRBJ1-5
CASKTGQLNTEAFF,TGTGCCAGCAAAACGGGACAATTGAACACTGAAGCTTTCTTT,NA,NA,14,TRBV18,TRBJ1-1
CAISVLAANTGELFF,TGTGCCATCAGTGTACTAGCGGCCAACACCGGGGAGCTGTTTTTT,NA,TRBD2,15,TRBV10-3,TRBJ2-2
CASSLGGSSYEQYF,TGCGCCAGCAGCTTGGGAGGGAGCTCCTACGAGCAGTACTTC,NA,NA,14,TRBV5-1,TRBJ2-7
CASSGQGGENIQYF,TGTGCCAGCAGCGGACAGGGAGGGGAAAACATTCAGTACTTC,NA,NA,14,TRBV3-1/TRBV3-2,TRBJ2-4
CASSQDSEDTQYF,TGCGCCAGCAGCCAAGATAGCGAAGATACGCAGTATTTT,NA,NA,13,TRBV4-3,TRBJ2-3